This T cell receptor (beta chain) was captured in a study of blood T cells in healthy people across ages. Across the study: Per every two T cells, about one barcoded beta molecule was captured by template switching. Findings and limits, study-wide: Investigators viewed diversity estimates from one million T cells as underestimates, the study reported.

Only a few counts were recorded for this clonotype. Its antigen is still unknown. With a J-beta primer mix and a sample-barcoded 5' primer, a second PCR ran roughly 7 to 11 cycles. TCRdb processed the 5' RACE reads anew with MiXCR; each CDR3 protein has one entry. The sample contains hundreds of thousands of distinct CDR3 sequences, around 43% of which appear only once. The length of the CDR3 is 14 residues. Per germline, CDR1 DFQATT and CDR2 SNEGSKA (reference sequence). With V trimmed by 3 bases and J by 0 bases, 2 bases remained unmatched. The chain has TRBV20-1 and TRBJ2-1; 7 bases match TRBD1. The clonotype originates from a man in his 60s in good health. Material: blood. CDR3 loop: CSASRGSSYNEQFF. DNA of the CDR3: TGCAGTGCTAGCAGGGGGAGCTCCTACAATGAGCAGTTCTTC.